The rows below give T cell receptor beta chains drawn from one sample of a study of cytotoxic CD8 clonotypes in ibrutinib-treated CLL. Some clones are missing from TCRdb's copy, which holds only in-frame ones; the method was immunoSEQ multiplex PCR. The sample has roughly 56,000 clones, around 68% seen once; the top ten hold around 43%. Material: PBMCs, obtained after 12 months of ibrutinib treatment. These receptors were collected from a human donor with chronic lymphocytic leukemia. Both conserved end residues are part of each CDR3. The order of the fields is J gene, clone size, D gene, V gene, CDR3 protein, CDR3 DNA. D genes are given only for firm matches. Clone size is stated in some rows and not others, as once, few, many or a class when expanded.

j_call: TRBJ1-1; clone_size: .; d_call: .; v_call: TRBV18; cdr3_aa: CASSPQGYGVTEAFF; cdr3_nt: TGTGCCAGCTCACCACAAGGGTATGGTGTTACTGAAGCTTTCTTT
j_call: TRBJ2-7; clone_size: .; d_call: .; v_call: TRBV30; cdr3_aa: CAWSATDRAWAPQYF; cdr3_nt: TGTGCCTGGAGTGCCACGGACAGAGCCTGGGCCCCGCAGTACTTC
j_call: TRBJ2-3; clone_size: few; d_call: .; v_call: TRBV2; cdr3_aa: CASSETLSTDTQYF; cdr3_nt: TGTGCCAGCAGCGAGACCCTGAGCACAGATACGCAGTATTTT
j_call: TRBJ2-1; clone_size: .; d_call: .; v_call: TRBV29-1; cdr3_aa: CSLNLGLSYNEQFF; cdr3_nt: TGCAGCCTGAACCTCGGGCTATCCTACAATGAGCAGTTCTTC
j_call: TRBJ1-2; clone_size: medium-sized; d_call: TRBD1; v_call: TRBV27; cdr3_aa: CASSPLLGQGYGYTF; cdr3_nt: TGTGCCAGCAGTCCCCTACTCGGACAGGGCTATGGCTACACCTTC
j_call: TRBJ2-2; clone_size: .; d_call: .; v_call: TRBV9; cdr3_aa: CASSATVTGELFF; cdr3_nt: TGTGCCAGCAGCGCGACAGTCACCGGGGAGCTGTTTTTT
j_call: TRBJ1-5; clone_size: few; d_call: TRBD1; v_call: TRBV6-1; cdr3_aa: CASSVGQGGNQPQHF; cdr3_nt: TGTGCCAGCAGTGTGGGACAGGGTGGCAATCAGCCCCAGCATTTT
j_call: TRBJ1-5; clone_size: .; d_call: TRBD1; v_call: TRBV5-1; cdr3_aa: CASSQTGGINQPQHF; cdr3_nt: TGCGCCAGCAGCCAGACAGGGGGCATCAACCAGCCCCAGCATTTT
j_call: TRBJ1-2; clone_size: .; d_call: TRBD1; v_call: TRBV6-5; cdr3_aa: CASSSGQGVYGYTF; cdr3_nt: TGTGCCAGCAGTTCGGGACAGGGAGTTTATGGCTACACCTTC
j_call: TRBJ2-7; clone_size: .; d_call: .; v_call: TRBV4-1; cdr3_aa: CASSQVTGGVGRTYEQYF; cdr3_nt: TGCGCCAGCAGCCAAGTAACAGGTGGAGTCGGTAGGACCTACGAGCAGTACTTC
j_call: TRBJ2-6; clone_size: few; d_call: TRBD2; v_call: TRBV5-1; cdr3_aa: CASMLGGTSGANVLTF; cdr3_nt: TGCGCCAGCATGCTGGGGGGGACCTCTGGGGCCAACGTCCTGACTTTC
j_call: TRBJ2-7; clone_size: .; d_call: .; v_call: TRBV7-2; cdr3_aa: CASSVRGGTPYEQYF; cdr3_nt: TGTGCCAGCAGCGTACGAGGGGGGACTCCTTACGAGCAGTACTTC
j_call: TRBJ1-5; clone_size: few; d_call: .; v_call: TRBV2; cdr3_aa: CASRAEGNQPQHF; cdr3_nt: TGTGCCAGCAGGGCAGAAGGCAATCAGCCCCAGCATTTT
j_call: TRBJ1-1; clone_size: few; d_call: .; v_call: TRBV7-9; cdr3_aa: CASLDRNTEAFF; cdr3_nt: TGTGCCAGCTTGGACAGGAACACTGAAGCTTTCTTT
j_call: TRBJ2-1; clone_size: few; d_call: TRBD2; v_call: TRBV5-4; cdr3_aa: CASSLESGRSYNEQFF; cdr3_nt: TGTGCCAGCAGCTTGGAGAGCGGGAGGTCTTACAATGAGCAGTTCTTC
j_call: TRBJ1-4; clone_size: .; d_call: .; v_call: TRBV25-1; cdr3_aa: CASSVQGPNEKLFF; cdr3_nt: TGTGCCAGCAGTGTACAGGGACCTAATGAAAAACTGTTTTTT